The 22 T cell receptor beta chains below come from one sample, sequenced in a study of human T cells and chemical hapten exposure. Each CDR3 protein is one row after TCRdb ran MiXCR on the RACE reads. The sample has approximately 260,000 distinct CDR3 sequences; 7.5% to 8% are singletons. Time point indicated: pre-sensitization, week 0. As for treatment: therapeutic diphenylcyclopropenone sensitization with weekly scalp DPC. The sample consisted of whole blood, taken in connection with sensitization to the hapten diphenylcyclopropenone (DPC). These receptors all stem from a young man with alopecia areata. Some clones in this sample may be carry-over from other donors' samples.

This clonotype was observed at least ten times. The genes are TRBV4-3 and TRBJ1-1; a possible D gene is TRBD1 (5 bases). V lost 1 base and J lost 4, with 13 bases in between. The CDR3 is made up of 15 amino acids. CDR1 is LGHNA, CDR2 YSLEER, per germline. CDR3 DNA sequence: TGCGCCAGCAGCCAAGGAGCAGGGCCCTCCACTGAAGCTTTCTTT. Translating gives CASSQGAGPSTEAFF.

This rearrangement joins TRBV28 to TRBJ1-5; D is perhaps TRBD1 (5 bases). Germline values: CDR1 MDHEN, CDR2 SYDVKM. V gave up 7 bases and J gave up 7 bases, with 20 bases separating them. The CDR3 is made up of 15 amino acids. As DNA, the CDR3 is TGTGCCAGCACAAGGGTGATCAGGGAGAAACAGCCCCAGCATTTT. This encodes CASTRVIREKQPQHF.

This clonotype was counted many times. The chain recombines TRBV11-1 with TRBJ1-1; no clear D gene. Germline loops: CDR1 SGHAT, CDR2 FQDESV (reference sequence). The CDR3 consists of 16 residues. Trimming took 4 bases from V and 1 from J, leaving 16 bases between them. CDR3 coding DNA: TGTGCCAGCAGCTATCCCGGCGGGCAGAGGAACACTGAAGCTTTCTTT. Its translation: CASSYPGGQRNTEAFF. Full variable domain (rest looked up from reference TRBV11-1 and TRBJ1-1): EAEVAQSPRYKITEKSQAVAFWCDPISGHATLYWYRQILGQGPELLVQFQDESVVDDSQLPKDRFSAERLKGVDSTLKIQPAELGDSAMYLCASSYPGGQRNTEAFFGQGTRLTVV.

In this sample, this clonotype turned up a few times. The rearrangement uses TRBV12-3 or TRBV12-4 and TRBJ1-3, with 10 positions matching TRBD1. There are 16 residues in the CDR3. The J segment lost 1 base and the V segment lost 6 bases, leaving 6 bases of the junction unmatched. The CDR3 is CASRPGTGDSGNTIYF. The CDR3 region has the DNA TGTGCCAGCAGACCCGGGACAGGGGATTCTGGAAACACCATATATTTT.

Many counts were recorded for this clonotype. V gene TRBV12-3 or TRBV12-4 combines with J gene TRBJ1-1; maybe TRBD1 (5 bases). The CDR3 runs 12 residues. V was cut by 3 bases and J by 10 bases, with 12 bases left in between. DNA of the CDR3: TGTGCCAGCAGTTTCGGGGCCCTGGGAGCTTTCTTT. Translated: CASSFGALGAFF.

The V and J genes are TRBV2 and TRBJ2-7; 8 nucleotides align to TRBD1. The CDR3 sequence is 18 residues long. CDR1 is SNHLY and CDR2 is FYNNEI in the germline V gene. With V trimmed by 4 bases and J by 0 bases, 14 bases remained unmatched. The CDR3 here is CASSVDRGGFRSSYEQYV. The CDR3 DNA reads as TGTGCCAGCAGTGTTGACAGGGGTGGTTTTAGGAGCTCCTACGAGCAGTACGTC.

This chain joins TRBV5-1 and TRBJ1-2; D not resolved. The CDR3 is 20 amino acids. V lost 7 bases and J lost 2, with 33 bases in between. Per germline, CDR1 SGHRS and CDR2 YFSETQ. CDR3 nucleotides: TGCGCCAGCTTCGACCCGCATCCCACATTTGGAGAGCACCTGAACTATGGCTACACCTTC. This sequence encodes CASFDPHPTFGEHLNYGYTF.

This clonotype was seen many times. V gene TRBV7-9 combines with J gene TRBJ1-4, with TRBD1 identical over 7 bases. Germline CDR1 SEHNR, CDR2 FQNEAQ (reference sequence). This CDR3 spans 16 amino acids. V lost 10 bases and J lost 4; bases outside the gene matches: 15. The CDR3 DNA is TGTGCCACCAATACTACCCCGGGACAGTATAATGAAAAACTGTTTTTT. Protein sequence: CATNTTPGQYNEKLFF.

In its sample, this clonotype was seen a few times. The rearrangement joins TRBV7-9 to TRBJ1-1; D perhaps matches TRBD1 (6 bases). Germline-derived CDR1 and CDR2 are SEHNR and FQNEAQ (reference sequence). CDR3 length: 16 residues. The V end lost 1 base, the J end lost 0 bases, and 12 bases lay between the germline ends. The CDR3 here is CASSLGERGMNTEAFF. The CDR3 DNA reads TGTGCCAGCAGCTTAGGCGAGAGGGGGATGAACACTGAAGCTTTCTTT.

The chain has TRBV18 and TRBJ1-4, with 12 bases aligning to TRBD1. The germline CDR1 and CDR2 sequences are KGHSH and LQKENI. Trimming at V came to 2 bases and at J to 11 bases, leaving 3 bases not matched to a gene. The CDR3 contains 14 residues. CDR3 bases: TGTGCCAGCTCACCAGGGACAGGGGGCTATAAACTGTTTTTT. It specifies CASSPGTGGYKLFF.

This chain's CDR3 is CASSKTALGGPDTQYF. As DNA, the CDR3 is TGTGCCAGCAGCAAAACTGCCCTGGGGGGCCCAGATACGCAGTATTTT. The chain uses TRBV21-1 and TRBJ2-3; TRBD1 was called by the table and not checked on the DNA. TRBV21-1 is a known pseudogene. CDR3 length: 16 residues.

This clonotype was recorded many times. This rearrangement joins TRBV12-3 or TRBV12-4 to TRBJ2-1; a weak D match, TRBD1 (6 bases). This CDR3 has 11 residues. Deletions cut 6 bases from V and 12 bases from J, with 12 bases between. CDR3 region: CASSRTERQFF. CDR3 bases: TGTGCCAGCAGCCGGACAGAGCGGCAGTTCTTC.

This clonotype came up many times. The chain is built from TRBV7-9 and TRBJ2-3, with 12 positions matching TRBD1. Germline loops: CDR1 SEHNR, CDR2 FQNEAQ (reference sequence). The trim removed 5 bases at V and 4 bases at J, leaving 4 bases unmatched. There are 15 residues in the CDR3. CDR3: CASSLGTGGADTQYF. In DNA, the CDR3 is TGTGCCAGCAGCCTTGGGACAGGGGGCGCAGATACGCAGTATTTT. The full variable domain, rest sourced from reference TRBV7-9 and TRBJ2-3, is DTGVSQNPRHKITKRGQNVTFRCDPISEHNRLYWYRQTLGQGPEFLTYFQNEAQLEKSRLLSDRFSAERPKGSFSTLEIQRTEQGDSAMYLCASSLGTGGADTQYFGPGTRLTVL.

This clonotype was observed many times. The V and J genes are TRBV7-2 and TRBJ1-6, with D unresolved. Germline CDR1 reads SGHTA; CDR2 reads FQGNSA. This CDR3 is 14 amino acids long. V lost 4 bases and J lost 5, with 9 bases in between. The CDR3 DNA reads as TGTGCCAGCAGCTCTGAGACTCATAATTCACCCCTCCACTTT. It specifies CASSSETHNSPLHF.

This clonotype was picked up a small number of times. V is TRBV5-1 and J is TRBJ2-1, with D possibly being TRBD2 (5 bases). The CDR3 has 13 residues. In germline, CDR1 is SGHRS, CDR2 YFSETQ. V lost 0 bases, J lost 8 bases, and 9 bases lay in between. As DNA, the CDR3 is TGCGCCAGCAGCTTGGCCGGGAACGATGAGCAGTTCTTC. Encoded protein: CASSLAGNDEQFF.

This clonotype was seen ten or more times. The chain joins TRBV20-1 to TRBJ1-5; TRBD1 is a possible D gene (6 bases). Germline V gene sequence: CDR1 DFQATT, CDR2 SNEGSKA (reference sequence). The CDR3 is made up of 15 amino acids. V shed 0 bases and J shed 6 bases, with 15 bases lying between them. CDR3 DNA: TGCAGTGCTAGAGAATCAGGGGTAATCCTTCAGCCCCAGCATTTT. Protein: CSARESGVILQPQHF.

The rearrangement links TRBV6-2 or TRBV6-3 to TRBJ1-1; D is uncertain. V shed 2 bases and J shed 2 bases, with 9 bases lying between them. The CDR3 contains 14 residues. Looked up from germline, CDR1 is MNHEY and CDR2 is SVGEGT. This chain's CDR3 is CASSYRVLNTEAFF. As DNA, the CDR3 is TGTGCCAGCAGTTACCGCGTTCTTAACACTGAAGCTTTCTTT.

The chain couples TRBV20-1 to TRBJ2-1; a weak D match, TRBD2 (5 bases). V lost 3 bases, J lost 9 bases, and 18 bases lay in between. The CDR3 is made up of 14 amino acids. Germline V gene lookup returns CDR1 DFQATT and CDR2 SNEGSKA (reference sequence). CDR3 DNA: TGCAGTGCTAGGTCCTCAAGAGGGCACCGTGAGCAGTTCTTC. It yields the protein CSARSSRGHREQFF.

In this sample, this clonotype turned up many times. The rearrangement joins TRBV6-4 to TRBJ2-1; the match to TRBD1 covers 7 bases. The V segment lost 6 bases and the J segment 0 bases; nucleotides outside the gene matches: 5. Germline V gene data show CDR1 as MRHNA and CDR2 as SNTAGT. The length of the CDR3 is 15 residues. CDR3 DNA: TGTGCCAGCAGCCCGACAGGGACCTCCTACAATGAGCAGTTCTTC. Translation: CASSPTGTSYNEQFF.

CDR3 bases: TGTGCCAGCAGCCTCCGGGGTCCCAATCAGCCCCAGCATTTT. Translation: CASSLRGPNQPQHF. V is TRBV3-1 and J is TRBJ1-5; D ambiguous. The germline CDR1 and CDR2 sequences are LGHDT and YNNKEL (reference sequence). The CDR3 has 14 residues. The germline V and J ends were trimmed by 4 bases and 3 bases, with 10 bases remaining between them.

This clonotype occurred a few times. The chain couples TRBV29-1 to TRBJ1-1; 7 bases agree with TRBD1. In germline, CDR1 is SQVTM, CDR2 ANQGSEA. V lost 3 bases, J lost 6 bases, and 7 bases stayed unmatched. This CDR3 region has 13 residues. The chain's CDR3 is CSVDRRQGAEAFF. The CDR3 DNA sequence: TGCAGCGTTGACCGCCGACAGGGCGCTGAAGCTTTCTTT.

The chain employs TRBV7-9 and TRBJ1-4; maybe TRBD1 (5 bases). Trimming took 3 bases from V and 8 from J, leaving 13 bases between them. The CDR3 is made up of 14 amino acids. Germline V lookup: CDR1 SEHNR, CDR2 FQNEAQ (reference sequence). CDR3 residues: CASSFGGVREKLFF. The CDR3 nucleotides read TGTGCCAGCAGCTTTGGAGGGGTTCGGGAAAAACTGTTTTTT.